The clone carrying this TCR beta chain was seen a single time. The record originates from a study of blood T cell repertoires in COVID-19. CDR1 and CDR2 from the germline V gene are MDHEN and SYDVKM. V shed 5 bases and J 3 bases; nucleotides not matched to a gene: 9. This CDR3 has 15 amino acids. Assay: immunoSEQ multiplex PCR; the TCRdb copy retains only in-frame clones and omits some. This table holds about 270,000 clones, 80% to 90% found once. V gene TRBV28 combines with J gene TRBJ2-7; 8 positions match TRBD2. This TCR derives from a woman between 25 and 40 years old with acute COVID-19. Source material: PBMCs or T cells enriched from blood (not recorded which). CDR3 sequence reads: CASSTPPSGHYEQYF. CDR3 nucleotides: TGTGCCAGCAGTACCCCACCTAGCGGGCACTACGAGCAGTACTTC.